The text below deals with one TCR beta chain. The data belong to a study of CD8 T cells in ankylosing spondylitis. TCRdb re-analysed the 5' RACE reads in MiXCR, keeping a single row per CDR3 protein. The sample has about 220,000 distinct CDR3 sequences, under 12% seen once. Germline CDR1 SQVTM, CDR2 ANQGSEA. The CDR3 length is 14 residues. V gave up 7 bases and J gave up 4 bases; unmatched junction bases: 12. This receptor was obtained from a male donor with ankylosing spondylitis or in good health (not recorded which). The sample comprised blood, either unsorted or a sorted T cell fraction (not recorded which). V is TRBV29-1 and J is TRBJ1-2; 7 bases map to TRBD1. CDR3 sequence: CSAGQAPGSYGYTF. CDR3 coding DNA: TGCAGCGCCGGACAGGCACCGGGGAGCTATGGCTACACCTTC.